This is a list of T cell receptor beta chains from one sample in a study of T cell changes during pregnancy in multiple sclerosis. Method: immunoSEQ multiplex PCR; TCRdb's copy keeps in-frame clones and lacks some. The profile shows roughly 58,000 clones, over 80% of them singletons. This material consisted of CD4+ T cells from peripheral blood mononuclear cells, taken after pregnancy. These receptors all stem from a female donor in good health, enrolled as a control in a pregnancy study. Both conserved end residues are part of each CDR3. A D gene is named only where the DNA matches it firmly. Some rows mark clone size as missing; the rest say once, few, many or name a class of expanded clone.

- | TRBJ1-1 | - | TRBV6-5 | CASHPPGGTEAFF | TGTGCCAGTCATCCCCCGGGGGGCACTGAAGCTTTCTTT
- | TRBJ2-7 | - | TRBV7-9 | CASSIDYEQEYF | TGTGCCAGCAGCATTGACTACGAGCAGGAGTACTTC
- | TRBJ2-5 | TRBD2 | TRBV2 | CASSEAPGGGRKTQYF | TGTGCCAGCAGTGAAGCCCCTGGGGGGGGAAGGAAGACCCAGTACTTC
- | TRBJ1-2 | - | TRBV7-9 | CASSLESGRFYGYTF | TGTGCCAGCAGCTTAGAATCAGGGAGGTTCTATGGCTACACCTTC
- | TRBJ1-6 | TRBD1 | TRBV6-5 | CASSRRDRDPSPLHF | TGTGCCAGCAGCCGCCGCGACAGGGACCCCTCACCCCTCCACTTT
- | TRBJ2-5 | - | TRBV6-5 | CASSSPGGLKTQYF | TGTGCCAGCAGTTCTCCGGGCGGACTAAAGACCCAGTACTTC
- | TRBJ1-2 | TRBD1 | TRBV5-6 | CASRRGQGAGYTF | TGTGCCAGCAGGCGGGGACAGGGCGCTGGCTACACCTTC
- | TRBJ2-5 | TRBD1 | TRBV6-5 | CASSYGDRAQETQYF | TGTGCCAGCAGTTACGGAGACAGGGCCCAAGAGACCCAGTACTTC
- | TRBJ1-2 | - | TRBV19 | CASTDMGYGYTF | TGTGCCAGTACCGACATGGGCTATGGCTACACCTTC
- | TRBJ1-3 | TRBD1 | TRBV5-1 | CASSNSGTGGNTIYF | TGCGCCAGCAGCAACTCCGGGACAGGAGGAAACACCATATATTTT
- | TRBJ2-3 | - | TRBV18 | CASSPEAGGDTQYF | TGTGCCAGCTCACCGGAGGCAGGAGGAGATACGCAGTATTTT
- | TRBJ1-2 | TRBD1 | TRBV9 | CASSSRQGATTF | TGTGCCAGCAGCTCACGACAGGGGGCGACCACCTTC
once | TRBJ1-1 | - | TRBV12-5 | CASGSGNLRTEAFF | TGTGCTAGTGGTTCCGGAAACCTGAGGACTGAAGCTTTCTTT
- | TRBJ1-1 | - | TRBV28 | CASSLEVTEAFF | TGTGCCAGCAGTTTGGAGGTAACTGAAGCTTTCTTT
- | TRBJ2-3 | TRBD2 | TRBV4-3 | CASSRSGGVPNTQYF | TGCGCCAGCAGCCGCAGCGGGGGGGTACCAAATACGCAGTATTTT
- | TRBJ2-3 | TRBD1 | TRBV19 | CASSPRTGMSTDTQYF | TGTGCCAGTAGTCCCAGGACAGGCATGAGCACAGATACGCAGTATTTT
- | TRBJ1-1 | - | TRBV6-6 | CASSYPGNTEAFF | TGTGCCAGCAGTTACCCGGGAAACACTGAAGCTTTCTTT
- | TRBJ2-5 | TRBD2 | TRBV29-1 | CSVATRGVQETQYF | TGCAGCGTCGCAACCCGGGGGGTCCAAGAGACCCAGTACTTC
once | TRBJ1-6 | - | TRBV7-2 | CASSSVIGGNSPLHF | TGTGCCAGCAGCTCGGTCATAGGGGGTAATTCACCCCTCCACTTT
- | TRBJ2-6 | - | TRBV6-5 | CASSYSGAGANVLTF | TGTGCCAGCAGTTATAGCGGCGCTGGGGCCAACGTCCTGACTTTC
- | TRBJ1-1 | - | TRBV6-6 | CASSYNRDTEAFF | TGTGCCAGCAGTTACAACAGGGATACTGAAGCTTTCTTT
once | TRBJ1-5 | TRBD1 | TRBV6-5 | CASSAGTGIQPQHF | TGTGCCAGCAGTGCCGGGACAGGGATTCAGCCCCAGCATTTT
- | TRBJ2-7 | TRBD2 | TRBV5-1 | CASSFEAGGTYEQYF | TGCGCCAGCAGCTTCGAAGCGGGGGGAACCTACGAGCAGTACTTC
- | TRBJ2-5 | TRBD1 | TRBV7-9 | CASSLGDRARETQYF | TGTGCCAGCAGCTTAGGGGACAGGGCCAGGGAGACCCAGTACTTC
- | TRBJ2-1 | - | TRBV2 | CASTPSREQFF | TGTGCCAGCACCCCAAGCCGGGAGCAGTTCTTC
- | TRBJ2-2 | - | TRBV5-1 | CASSSTTGNTGELFF | TGCGCCAGCAGCTCCACGACAGGGAACACCGGGGAGCTGTTTTTT
- | TRBJ1-1 | TRBD1 | TRBV7-9 | CASSLKGAMNTEAFF | TGTGCCAGCAGCTTAAAGGGGGCCATGAACACTGAAGCTTTCTTT
- | TRBJ2-3 | - | TRBV6-1 | CASSEYTDTQYF | TGTGCCAGCAGTGAATACACAGATACGCAGTATTTT
- | TRBJ1-2 | TRBD1 | TRBV18 | CASSPIGTGQGNYGYTF | TGTGCCAGCTCACCAATAGGGACGGGACAGGGCAACTATGGCTACACCTTC
- | TRBJ1-6 | - | TRBV6-6 | CASSYEGFGSPLHF | TGTGCCAGCAGTTACGAGGGCTTTGGTTCACCCCTCCACTTT
- | TRBJ2-1 | - | TRBV6-1 | CAGAFYNEQFF | TGTGCAGGGGCCTTTTACAATGAGCAGTTCTTC
- | TRBJ1-1 | TRBD1 | TRBV5-4 | CASSPGTALPSTEAFF | TGTGCCAGCAGCCCTGGGACAGCACTTCCTAGCACTGAAGCTTTCTTT